The 5 T cell receptor beta chains below all came from one sample that was sequenced in a study of blood T cell repertoires in COVID-19. The method was immunoSEQ multiplex PCR; TCRdb's version includes in-frame clones alone and lacks a portion of them. The top ten clones hold 8.9% of a sample with about 310,000 clones, approximately 90% of them seen once. Sequencing used PBMCs or T cells enriched from blood (not recorded which). The receptors here all came from a woman younger than 30 who had recovered from COVID-19.

This chain connects TRBV11-3 to TRBJ1-2; D call uncertain. The CDR3 contains 12 residues. Trimming stripped 4 bases from V and 4 bases from J, with 7 bases between. Germline V lookup: CDR1 SGHNT, CDR2 YENEEA. CDR3 protein: CASSSWLYGYTF. The DNA of the CDR3 is TGTGCCAGCAGCTCCTGGCTCTATGGCTACACCTTC.

The V gene is TRBV5-4, the J gene TRBJ2-3; D gene ambiguous. CDR1 SGHNT and CDR2 YYREEE come from the germline V gene (reference sequence). The CDR3 has 15 amino acids. The V and J ends lost 2 bases and 0 bases respectively, with 10 bases between them. The CDR3, as DNA: TGTGCCAGCAGCTTCTCAAAAACTAGCACAGATACGCAGTATTTT. Its translation is CASSFSKTSTDTQYF. Drawing the rest from reference TRBV5-4 and TRBJ2-3, the complete variable domain is ETGVTQSPTHLIKTRGQQVTLRCSSQSGHNTVSWYQQALGQGPQFIFQYYREEENGRGNFPPRFSGLQFPNYSSELNVNALELDDSALYLCASSFSKTSTDTQYFGPGTRLTVL.

This rearrangement joins TRBV5-4 to TRBJ1-6, with TRBD1 matching over 9 bases. The junction had 4 bases not matched to a gene; V was cut back by 3 bases and J by 3 bases. The germline V gene has CDR1 SGHNT and CDR2 YYREEE (reference sequence). The length of the CDR3 is 16 residues. CDR3 amino acids: CASSSPGQGYNSPLHF. The CDR3, as DNA: TGTGCCAGCAGCTCGCCGGGACAGGGCTATAATTCACCCCTCCACTTT.

The chain uses TRBV6-2 or TRBV6-3 and TRBJ1-2, with TRBD1 matching over 7 bases. The V gene's germline CDR1 is MNHEY and CDR2 SVGEGT. V gave up 4 bases and J gave up 2 bases; unmatched junction bases: 13. This CDR3 has 17 amino acids. The CDR3 DNA reads TGTGCCAGCAGTTCCCGACAGGGTCCACCCCCCAACTATGGCTACACCTTC. Residues: CASSSRQGPPPNYGYTF.

The gene calls are TRBV3-1 (or the pseudogene TRBV3-2) and TRBJ2-7, with TRBD2 matching 8 bases. J gave up 2 bases and V 4 bases, and 16 bases lay outside the gene matches. CDR3 size: 18 residues. Germline CDR1 LGHDT, CDR2 YNNKEL (reference sequence). CDR3 bases: TGTGCCAGCAGCCCCCTACCAAGATACGGACTAGCAGCCTACGAGCAGTACTTC. Translating it yields CASSPLPRYGLAAYEQYF.